The entry that follows covers one TCR beta chain sequence. Its antigen is undetermined. Following 10 days of culture, CD4+ T cells were isolated. Cells had half their medium changed to IL-2 medium on days 3 and 7. The assay was immunoSEQ multiplex PCR, and TCRdb's table has in-frame clones only and misses some. Of 20,000 to 25,000 clones listed, roughly 75% are singletons. The sample belongs to a study of vaccination effects on CD4 cells after COVID-19. At the level of the study: All participants had two doses of either the BNT162b2 or mRNA-1273 vaccine. Cultures used a few million PBMC per well, 9.5 to 10 IU/ml IL-2 and 10 ug/ml peptides.

Findings and limits, study-wide: Marked clonal contraction of both clone types appeared late after vaccination.

There are 18 residues in the CDR3. Germline assignment: CDR1 LGHDT and CDR2 YNNKEL (reference sequence). The V and J ends lost 1 base and 6 bases respectively, with 22 bases between them. This TCR came from a human donor who received a COVID-19 vaccine. The chain is built from TRBV3-1 (or the pseudogene TRBV3-2) and TRBJ1-5, with D perhaps matching TRBD1 (5 bases). This sample comprised CD4+ T cells from PBMCs cultured without peptide, obtained before COVID-19 vaccination. This CDR3 reads CASSQGRGTPSPGQPQHF. The CDR3 coding sequence is TGTGCCAGCAGCCAAGGCCGGGGGACTCCTTCACCCGGTCAGCCCCAGCATTTT.